A selection of T cell receptor beta chains follows, all from one sample in a study of blood T cell repertoires in COVID-19. Method: immunoSEQ multiplex PCR; TCRdb's copy keeps in-frame clones and lacks some. The table has over 150,000 clones, 84% seen once. The specimen was peripheral blood. These receptor sequences come from a human donor in a cohort sampled during active COVID-19. Both conserved end residues are part of each CDR3. D genes are given only for firm matches. The size entry is marked missing in some rows and otherwise reads once, few, many or a size class.

v_gene,len,abundance,j_gene,d_gene,CDR3nt,CDR3aa
TRBV9,17,-,TRBJ2-3,TRBD2,TGTGCCAGCAGCGTAGTCCCCCTAGCGGGCTCCACAGATACGCAGTATTTT,CASSVVPLAGSTDTQYF
TRBV9,16,-,TRBJ2-1,TRBD1,TGTGCCAGCAGCGGTGGGTGGGACAGGGTCTACAATGAGCAGTTCTTC,CASSGGWDRVYNEQFF
TRBV7-9,15,-,TRBJ1-2,-,TGTGCCAGCAGCTTAGCCCACGTGCGGGGCTATGGCTACACCTTC,CASSLAHVRGYGYTF
TRBV6-5,13,-,TRBJ1-2,-,TGTGCCAGCAGTTACGGGGAGGACTATGGCTACACCTTC,CASSYGEDYGYTF
TRBV25-1,16,-,TRBJ2-1,TRBD2,TGTGCCAGCAGTGAACCTTCCAGCGGGAGGGCCAATGAGCAGTTCTTC,CASSEPSSGRANEQFF
TRBV7-2,14,-,TRBJ1-4,-,TGTGCCAGCAGCTTAGCGCAGGGCGCAGAAAAACTGTTTTTT,CASSLAQGAEKLFF
TRBV7-2,16,-,TRBJ2-3,TRBD2,TGTGCCAGCAGCCCCTGGACTAGCGGGACCGCAGATACGCAGTATTTT,CASSPWTSGTADTQYF
TRBV2,16,-,TRBJ1-1,TRBD1,TGTGCCAGCAGTGACCCGACAGGGGGCATCCTGACTGAAGCTTTCTTT,CASSDPTGGILTEAFF
TRBV28,14,-,TRBJ1-4,-,TGTGCCAGCAGTTTACGGAGGGTTCGGGAAAAACTGTTTTTT,CASSLRRVREKLFF
TRBV9,18,-,TRBJ1-1,-,TGTGCCAGCAGCGTAGTACCGACAGGACGGCAGATGCCCCCTGAAGCTTTCTTT,CASSVVPTGRQMPPEAFF
TRBV7-9,17,-,TRBJ2-4,TRBD1,TGTGCCAGCAGCGCCCCGGGACAGGGTTTCGGCAAAAACATTCAGTACTTC,CASSAPGQGFGKNIQYF
TRBV7-9,15,-,TRBJ2-7,TRBD1,TGTGCCAGCAGCTTACGGACAGACAGGGGCCACGAGCAGTACTTC,CASSLRTDRGHEQYF
TRBV11-2,14,-,TRBJ2-1,-,TGTGCCAGCAGCTTAGGGATAACAGGGACTGAGCAGTTCTTC,CASSLGITGTEQFF
TRBV18,15,-,TRBJ2-3,TRBD2,TGTGCCAGCTCACCGACGCGCGCGGGAGGAGATACGCAGTATTTT,CASSPTRAGGDTQYF
TRBV18,15,-,TRBJ1-1,-,TGTGCCAGCTCACCCACCCGGGGGGCGTACACTGAAGCTTTCTTT,CASSPTRGAYTEAFF
TRBV15,15,-,TRBJ2-7,TRBD2,TGTGCCACCAGCAGAGAGGCGGGAGTTCGGAACGAGCAGTACTTC,CATSREAGVRNEQYF
TRBV28,16,once,TRBJ1-6,TRBD1,TGTGCCAGCAGTTATAATCTGGGACAGGGAAATTCACCCCTCCACTTT,CASSYNLGQGNSPLHF
TRBV25-1,16,-,TRBJ2-7,-,TGTGCCAGCACCCAAAGGGGGACCCTCCTTGATAACGAGCAGTACTTC,CASTQRGTLLDNEQYF
TRBV9,16,-,TRBJ2-3,-,TGTGCCAGCAGCGTCCGGGGTCTAGGGAGTGGAGATACGCAGTATTTT,CASSVRGLGSGDTQYF
TRBV12-5,14,-,TRBJ2-3,TRBD1,TGTGCTAGTGTCCGGGACAGTAGCACAGATACGCAGTATTTT,CASVRDSSTDTQYF
TRBV4-1,17,once,TRBJ2-2,TRBD1,TGCGCCAGCAGCCAAACACCCGGGACAGTCGCCACCGGGGAGCTGTTTTTT,CASSQTPGTVATGELFF
TRBV6-5,15,-,TRBJ1-2,TRBD1,TGTGCCAGCACCCCATCGGGACAGGGGAACTATGGCTACACCTTC,CASTPSGQGNYGYTF
TRBV19,14,-,TRBJ1-1,-,TGTGCCAGTAGTCGCAGGGATTTGAACACTGAAGCTTTCTTT,CASSRRDLNTEAFF
TRBV28,17,medium-sized,TRBJ1-5,-,TGTGCCAGCAGTTTAACCTGGGGGGTTGGTAGCAATCAGCCCCAGCATTTT,CASSLTWGVGSNQPQHF
TRBV7-9,17,few,TRBJ2-5,TRBD2,TGTGCCAGCAGCCCACCTAGGACTAGCGGGAGGCAAGAGACCCAGTACTTC,CASSPPRTSGRQETQYF
TRBV5-1,18,-,TRBJ2-7,TRBD2,TGCGCCAGCAGCGCCGGACTAGCGGGAGTATTGCGCTCCTACGAGCAGTACTTC,CASSAGLAGVLRSYEQYF
TRBV5-1,15,-,TRBJ2-3,-,TGCGCCAGCAGCAGTAATGGTGCGAGCACAGATACGCAGTATTTT,CASSSNGASTDTQYF
TRBV7-2,15,few,TRBJ1-2,TRBD1,TGTGCCAGCAGCCAAAGACAGGGAAGTTCGAAAGGCTACACCTTC,CASSQRQGSSKGYTF
TRBV28,19,-,TRBJ2-7,TRBD2,TGTGCCAGCAGAGGGACTAGCGGGAGTCAAGGGACCCGCTCCTACGAGCAGTACTTC,CASRGTSGSQGTRSYEQYF
TRBV3-1/TRBV3-2,16,-,TRBJ2-7,TRBD1,TGTGCCAGCAGCCAAGCAAGGGGACAGGGTTCCTACGAGCAGTACTTC,CASSQARGQGSYEQYF
TRBV24-1,15,-,TRBJ1-2,TRBD1,TGTGCCACCAGTGATTCGACAGGGCCGGCCTACGGCTACACCTTC,CATSDSTGPAYGYTF
TRBV28,14,-,TRBJ1-4,-,TGTGCCAGCAGTTTTGGGAGAAAAAATGAAAAACTGTTTTTT,CASSFGRKNEKLFF
TRBV9,16,few,TRBJ2-1,-,TGTGCCAGCAGCCCCGGGGGAGGGACATCGTACAATGAGCAGTTCTTC,CASSPGGGTSYNEQFF
TRBV18,17,-,TRBJ2-6,-,TGTGCCAGCTCAACAACCACGTCCGGGGCTGGGGCCAACGTCCTGACTTTC,CASSTTTSGAGANVLTF
TRBV19,12,-,TRBJ2-1,-,TGTGCCAGTAGGACAGACTACAATGAGCAGTTCTTC,CASRTDYNEQFF
TRBV10-3,13,-,TRBJ1-2,-,TGTGCCATCAATGGGGGAGGGTTCGATGGCTACACCTTC,CAINGGGFDGYTF
TRBV30,14,-,TRBJ2-1,TRBD1,TGTGCCTGGAGTGTAGGGACAGATTTGGGTGAGCAGTTCTTC,CAWSVGTDLGEQFF
TRBV27,13,-,TRBJ2-7,TRBD1,TGTGCCAGCAGTTGGGACAGTAAATACGAGCAGTACTTC,CASSWDSKYEQYF
TRBV24-1,12,-,TRBJ2-7,TRBD1,TGTGCCACCCAAGGACAGGGGTACGAGCAGTACTTC,CATQGQGYEQYF
TRBV7-9,12,-,TRBJ2-2,-,TGTGCCATCCGACAGCCCACCGGGGAGCTGTTTTTT,CAIRQPTGELFF